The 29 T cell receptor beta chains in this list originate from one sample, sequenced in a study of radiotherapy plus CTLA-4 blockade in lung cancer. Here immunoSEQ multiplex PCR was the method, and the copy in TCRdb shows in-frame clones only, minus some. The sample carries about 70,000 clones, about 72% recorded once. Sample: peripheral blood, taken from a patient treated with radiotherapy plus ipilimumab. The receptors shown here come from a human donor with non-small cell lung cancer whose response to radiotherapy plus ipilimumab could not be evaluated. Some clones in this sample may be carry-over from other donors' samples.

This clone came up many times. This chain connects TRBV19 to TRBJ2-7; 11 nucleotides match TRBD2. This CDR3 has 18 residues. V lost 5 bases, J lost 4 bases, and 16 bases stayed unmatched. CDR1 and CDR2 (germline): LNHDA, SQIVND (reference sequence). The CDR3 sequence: CASSASNRHLAGGYEQYF. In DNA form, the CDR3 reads TGTGCCAGTAGTGCCTCCAACCGTCATCTAGCGGGGGGATACGAGCAGTACTTC.

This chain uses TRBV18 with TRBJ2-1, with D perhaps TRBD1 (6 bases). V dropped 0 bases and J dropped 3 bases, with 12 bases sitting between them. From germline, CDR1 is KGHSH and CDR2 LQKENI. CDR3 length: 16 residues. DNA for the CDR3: TGTGCCAGCTCACCACCCCGCCAGGGGAACTACAATGAGCAGTTCTTC. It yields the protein CASSPPRQGNYNEQFF.

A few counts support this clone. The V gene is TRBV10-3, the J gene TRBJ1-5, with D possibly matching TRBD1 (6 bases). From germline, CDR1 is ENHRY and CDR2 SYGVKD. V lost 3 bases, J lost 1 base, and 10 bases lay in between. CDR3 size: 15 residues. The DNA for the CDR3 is TGTGCCATCAGTGAAGGGGGTGGGAGCAATCAGCCCCAGCATTTT. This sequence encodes CAISEGGGSNQPQHF.

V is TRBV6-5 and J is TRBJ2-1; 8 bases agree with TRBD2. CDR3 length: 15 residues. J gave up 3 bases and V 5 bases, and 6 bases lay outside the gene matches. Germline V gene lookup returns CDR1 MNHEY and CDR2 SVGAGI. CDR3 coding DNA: TGTGCCAGCAGTAGTAGCGGGGAGAACTACAATGAGCAGTTCTTC. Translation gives CASSSSGENYNEQFF.

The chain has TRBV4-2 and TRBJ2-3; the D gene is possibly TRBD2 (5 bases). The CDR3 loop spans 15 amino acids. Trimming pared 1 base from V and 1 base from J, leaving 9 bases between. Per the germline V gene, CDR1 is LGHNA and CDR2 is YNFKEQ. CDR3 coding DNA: TGTGCCAGCAGCCAAGTAGGTAGCGGCACAGATACGCAGTATTTT. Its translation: CASSQVGSGTDTQYF.

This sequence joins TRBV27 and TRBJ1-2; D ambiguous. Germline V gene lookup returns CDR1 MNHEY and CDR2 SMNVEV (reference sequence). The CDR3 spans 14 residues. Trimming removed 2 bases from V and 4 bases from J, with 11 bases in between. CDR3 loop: CASSLGGGIYGYTF. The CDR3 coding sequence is TGTGCCAGCAGTTTAGGCGGCGGGATCTATGGCTACACCTTC.

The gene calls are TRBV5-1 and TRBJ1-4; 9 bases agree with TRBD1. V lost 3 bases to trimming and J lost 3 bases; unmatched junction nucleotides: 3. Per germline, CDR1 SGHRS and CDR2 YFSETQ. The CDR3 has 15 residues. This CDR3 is CASSWGTGPNEKLFF. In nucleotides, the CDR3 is TGCGCCAGCAGCTGGGGGACAGGGCCTAATGAAAAACTGTTTTTT.

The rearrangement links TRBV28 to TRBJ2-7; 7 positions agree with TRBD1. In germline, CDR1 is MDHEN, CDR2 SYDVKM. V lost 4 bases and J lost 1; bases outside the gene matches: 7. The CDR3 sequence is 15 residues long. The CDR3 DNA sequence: TGTGCCAGCAGTTGGGGATCACAGGGGTCCTACGAGCAGTACTTC. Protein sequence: CASSWGSQGSYEQYF.

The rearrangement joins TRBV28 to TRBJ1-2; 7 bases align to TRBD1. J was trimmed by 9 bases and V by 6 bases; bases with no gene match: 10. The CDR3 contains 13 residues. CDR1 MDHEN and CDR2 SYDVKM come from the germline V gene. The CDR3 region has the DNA TGTGCCAGCAGGGGGGGACAGCGGTTAAGCTACACCTTC. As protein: CASRGGQRLSYTF.

CDR3 in DNA: TGTGCCAGCAGTTCAGCGGGGGCCGAGGATACGCAGTATTTT. Translating gives CASSSAGAEDTQYF. The chain links TRBV28 to TRBJ2-3; 8 positions match TRBD2. Unmatched junction bases numbered 6, after V lost 4 bases and J lost 6 bases. This CDR3 contains 14 residues. From germline, CDR1 is MDHEN and CDR2 SYDVKM.

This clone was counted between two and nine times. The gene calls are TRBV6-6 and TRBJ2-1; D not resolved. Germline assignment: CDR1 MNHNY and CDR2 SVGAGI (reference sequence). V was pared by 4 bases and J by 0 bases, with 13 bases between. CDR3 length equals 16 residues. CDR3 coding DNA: TGTGCCAGCAGTTTGTATGGAGAGAGCTCCTACAATGAGCAGTTCTTC. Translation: CASSLYGESSYNEQFF.

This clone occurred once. CDR3 residues: CASSLVGLGGEFF. The CDR3 DNA reads TGTGCCAGCAGCTTAGTAGGGCTAGGGGGAGAGTTCTTC. The chain is built from TRBV7-8 and TRBJ2-1; TRBD1 is a possible D gene (6 bases). The CDR3 is 13 amino acids. The V and J ends lost 1 base and 14 bases respectively, with 15 bases between them. From germline, CDR1 is SGHVS and CDR2 FQNEAQ.

CDR3 loop: CASSLQGPIPTGELFF. The CDR3 coding sequence is TGTGCCAGCAGCTTACAGGGGCCAATCCCCACCGGGGAGCTGTTTTTT. V gene TRBV4-2 combines with J gene TRBJ2-2; 7 positions match TRBD1. With V trimmed by 5 bases and J by 4 bases, 10 bases remained unmatched. The CDR3 runs 16 residues. Germline V CDR1 and CDR2: LGHNA, YNFKEQ.

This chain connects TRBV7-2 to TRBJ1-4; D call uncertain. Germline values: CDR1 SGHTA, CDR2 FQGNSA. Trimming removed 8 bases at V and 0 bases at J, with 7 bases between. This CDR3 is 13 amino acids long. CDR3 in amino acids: CASGTATNEKLFF. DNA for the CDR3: TGTGCCAGCGGCACCGCAACTAATGAAAAACTGTTTTTT.

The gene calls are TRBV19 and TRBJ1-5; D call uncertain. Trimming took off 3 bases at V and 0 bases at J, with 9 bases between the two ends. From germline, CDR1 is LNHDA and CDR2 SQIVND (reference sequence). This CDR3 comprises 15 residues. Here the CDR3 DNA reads TGTGCCAGTAGTATGAGACACAATAGCAATCAGCCCCAGCATTTT. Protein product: CASSMRHNSNQPQHF. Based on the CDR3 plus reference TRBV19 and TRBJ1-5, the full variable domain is DGGITQSPKYLFRKEGQNVTLSCEQNLNHDAMYWYRQDPGQGLRLIYYSQIVNDFQKGDIAEGYSVSREKKESFPLTVTSAQKNPTAFYLCASSMRHNSNQPQHFGDGTRLSIL.

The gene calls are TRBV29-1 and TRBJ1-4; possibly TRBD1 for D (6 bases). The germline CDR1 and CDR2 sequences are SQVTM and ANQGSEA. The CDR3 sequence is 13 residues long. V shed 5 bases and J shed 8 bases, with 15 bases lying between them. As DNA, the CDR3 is TGCAGCGTTACGACAGGCCGAGAGGAAAAACTGTTTTTT. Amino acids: CSVTTGREEKLFF.

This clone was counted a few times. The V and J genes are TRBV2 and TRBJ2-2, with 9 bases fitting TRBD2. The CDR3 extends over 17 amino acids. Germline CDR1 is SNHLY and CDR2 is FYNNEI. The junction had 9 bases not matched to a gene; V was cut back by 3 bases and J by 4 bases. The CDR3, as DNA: TGTGCCAGCAGTGAGGGGGCGGGGGGGCGCGTCACCGGGGAGCTGTTTTTT. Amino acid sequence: CASSEGAGGRVTGELFF. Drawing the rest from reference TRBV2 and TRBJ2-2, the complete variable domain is EPEVTQTPSHQVTQMGQEVILRCVPISNHLYFYWYRQILGQKVEFLVSFYNNEISEKSEIFDDQFSVERPDGSNFTLKIRSTKLEDSAMYFCASSEGAGGRVTGELFFGEGSRLTVL.

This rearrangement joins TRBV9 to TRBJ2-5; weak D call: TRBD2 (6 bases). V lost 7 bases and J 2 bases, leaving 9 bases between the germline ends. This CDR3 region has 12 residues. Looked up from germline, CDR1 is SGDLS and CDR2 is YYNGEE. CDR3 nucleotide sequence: TGTGCCAGCGGGGGGTCTCAAGAGACCCAGTACTTC. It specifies CASGGSQETQYF. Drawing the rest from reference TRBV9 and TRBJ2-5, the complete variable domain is DSGVTQTPKHLITATGQRVTLRCSPRSGDLSVYWYQQSLDQGLQFLIQYYNGEERAKGNILERFSAQQFPDLHSELNLSSLELGDSALYFCASGGSQETQYFGPGTRLLVL.

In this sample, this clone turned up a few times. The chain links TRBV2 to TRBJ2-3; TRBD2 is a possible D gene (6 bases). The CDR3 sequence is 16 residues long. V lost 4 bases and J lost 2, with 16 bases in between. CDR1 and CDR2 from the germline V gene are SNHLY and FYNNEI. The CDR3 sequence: CASSGERSGVTDTQYF. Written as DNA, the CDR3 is TGTGCCAGCAGTGGCGAAAGGTCGGGGGTCACAGATACGCAGTATTTT.

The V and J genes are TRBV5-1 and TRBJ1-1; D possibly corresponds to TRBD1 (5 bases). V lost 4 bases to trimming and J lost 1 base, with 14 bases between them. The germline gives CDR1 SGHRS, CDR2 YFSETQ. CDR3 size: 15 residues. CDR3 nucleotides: TGCGCCAGCAGCCGGGGGGACGCGGGGAACACTGAAGCTTTCTTT. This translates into CASSRGDAGNTEAFF.

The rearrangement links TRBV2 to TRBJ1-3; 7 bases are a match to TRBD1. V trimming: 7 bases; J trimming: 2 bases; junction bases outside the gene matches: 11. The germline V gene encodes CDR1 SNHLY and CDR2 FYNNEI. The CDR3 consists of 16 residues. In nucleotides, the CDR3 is TGTGCCAGCACCCGAGGTCCAGGGGGAACTGGAAACACCATATATTTT. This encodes CASTRGPGGTGNTIYF.

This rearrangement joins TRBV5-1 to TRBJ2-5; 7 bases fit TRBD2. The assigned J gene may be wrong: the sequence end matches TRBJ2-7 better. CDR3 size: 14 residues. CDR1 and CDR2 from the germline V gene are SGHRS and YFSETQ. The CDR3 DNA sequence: TGCGCCAGCAGCCGGGAGGCGCTAGACTACGAGCAGTACTTC. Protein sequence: CASSREALDYEQYF.

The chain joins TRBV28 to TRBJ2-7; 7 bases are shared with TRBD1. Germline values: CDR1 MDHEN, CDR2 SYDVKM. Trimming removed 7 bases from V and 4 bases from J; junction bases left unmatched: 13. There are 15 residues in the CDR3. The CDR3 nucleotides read TGTGCCAGCAAAATTTACACAGGGGCTATGTACGAGCAGTACTTC. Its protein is CASKIYTGAMYEQYF. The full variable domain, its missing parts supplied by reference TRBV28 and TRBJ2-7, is DVKVTQSSRYLVKRTGEKVFLECVQDMDHENMFWYRQDPGLGLRLIYFSYDVKMKEKGDIPEGYSVSREKKERFSLILESASTNQTSMYLCASKIYTGAMYEQYFGPGTRLTVT.

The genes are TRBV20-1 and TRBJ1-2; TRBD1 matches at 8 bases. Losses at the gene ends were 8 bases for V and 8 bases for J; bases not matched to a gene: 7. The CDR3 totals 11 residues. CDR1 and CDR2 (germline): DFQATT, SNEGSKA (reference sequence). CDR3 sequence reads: CSTDRGEGYTF. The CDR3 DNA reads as TGCAGTACAGACAGGGGCGAGGGCTACACCTTC.

This CDR3 reads CASSLSNWGEGGYTF. The CDR3 region has the DNA TGTGCCAGCAGCCTCTCGAATTGGGGGGAGGGCGGCTACACCTTC. V and J are TRBV6-5 and TRBJ1-2; tentative D call: TRBD1 (5 bases). Trimming shortened V by 6 bases and J by 8 bases, and 22 bases separated the two germline ends. Germline CDR1 is MNHEY and CDR2 is SVGAGI. The CDR3 contains 15 residues.

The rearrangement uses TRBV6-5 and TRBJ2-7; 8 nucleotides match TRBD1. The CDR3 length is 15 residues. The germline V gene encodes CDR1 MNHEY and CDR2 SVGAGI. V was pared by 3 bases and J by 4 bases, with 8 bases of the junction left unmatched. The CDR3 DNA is TGTGCCAGCAGTTATTACGGACAGGGTTCTTACGAGCAGTACTTC. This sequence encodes CASSYYGQGSYEQYF.

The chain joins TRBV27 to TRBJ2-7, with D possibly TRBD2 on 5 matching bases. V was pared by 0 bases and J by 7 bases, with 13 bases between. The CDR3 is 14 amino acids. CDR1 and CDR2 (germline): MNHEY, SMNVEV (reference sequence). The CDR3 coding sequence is TGTGCCAGCAGTTTATCAGGGTTCGGGGTTGAGCAGTACTTC. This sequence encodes CASSLSGFGVEQYF.

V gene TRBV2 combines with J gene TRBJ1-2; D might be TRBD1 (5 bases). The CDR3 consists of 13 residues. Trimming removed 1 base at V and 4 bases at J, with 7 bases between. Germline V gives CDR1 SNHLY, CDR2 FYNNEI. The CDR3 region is CASSEGQSYGYTF. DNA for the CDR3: TGTGCCAGCAGTGAAGGACAGAGCTATGGCTACACCTTC.

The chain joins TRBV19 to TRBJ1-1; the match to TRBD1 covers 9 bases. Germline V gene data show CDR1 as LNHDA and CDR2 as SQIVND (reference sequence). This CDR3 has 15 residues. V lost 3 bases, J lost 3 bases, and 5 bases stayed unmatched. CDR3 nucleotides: TGTGCCAGTAGTATCGGAGGGACAGGGTACACTGAAGCTTTCTTT. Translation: CASSIGGTGYTEAFF.